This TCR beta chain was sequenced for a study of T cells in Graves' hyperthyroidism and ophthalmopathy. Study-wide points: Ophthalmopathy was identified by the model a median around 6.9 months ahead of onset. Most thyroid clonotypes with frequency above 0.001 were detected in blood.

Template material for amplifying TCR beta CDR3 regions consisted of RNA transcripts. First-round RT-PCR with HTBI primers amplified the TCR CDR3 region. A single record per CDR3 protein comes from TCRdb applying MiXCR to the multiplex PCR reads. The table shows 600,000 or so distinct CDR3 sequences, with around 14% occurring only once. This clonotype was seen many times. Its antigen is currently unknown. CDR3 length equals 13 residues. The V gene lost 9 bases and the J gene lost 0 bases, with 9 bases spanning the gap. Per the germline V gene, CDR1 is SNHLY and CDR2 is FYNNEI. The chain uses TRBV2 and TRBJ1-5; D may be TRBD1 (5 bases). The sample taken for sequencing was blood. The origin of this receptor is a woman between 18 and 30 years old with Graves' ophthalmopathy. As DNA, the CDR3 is TGTGCCAGTGGGGACGGTAGCAATCAGCCCCAGCATTTT. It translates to CASGDGSNQPQHF.